A selection of T cell receptor beta chains follows, all from one sample in a study of vaccination and CD4 T cells after COVID-19. These receptors are not linked to any known antigen. TCRdb re-derived calls from the PCR reads in MiXCR, one entry per CDR3 protein. The sample consists of roughly 13,000 distinct CDR3 sequences, approximately 33% of them appearing once. The source material was CD4+ T cells from blood, cultured in vitro, sampled after SARS-CoV-2 vaccination. Source of these receptors: a human donor who had recovered from COVID-19. CDR3s include the opening cysteine and the closing phenylalanine or tryptophan. The D gene is left open where the match is weak.

j_call d_call cdr3_length v_call cdr3_aa
TRBJ2-1 TRBD2 15 TRBV27 CASSFPGRAEYEQFF
TRBJ1-6 . 15 TRBV28 CASTPAWGNYSPLHF
TRBJ2-3 TRBD2 17 TRBV28 CASSERSRAGVTDTQYF
TRBJ2-7 . 11 TRBV11-2 CASSFYYEQYF
TRBJ2-7 . 15 TRBV28 CASSPTGQGSQGQYF
TRBJ1-1 . 16 TRBV18 CASSEQRRGTNTEAFF
TRBJ1-2 TRBD1 15 TRBV6-1 CASRSGGSGNYGYTF
TRBJ1-2 TRBD1 15 TRBV11-2 CASSADRVLGYGYTF
TRBJ2-6 TRBD2 15 TRBV6-1 CASRGGESGANVLTF
TRBJ2-5 . 14 TRBV5-4 CASSLGRYQETQYF
TRBJ1-5 TRBD1 16 TRBV6-5 CASSYSGTDSNQPQHF
TRBJ2-3 . 17 TRBV14 CASSQPPIVGIPDTQYF
TRBJ2-1 TRBD2 14 TRBV7-2 CASSLGLVITEQFF
TRBJ2-7 . 15 TRBV4-1 CASSQDLVLTYEQYF
TRBJ2-7 . 15 TRBV4-3 CASSQELAETYEQYF
TRBJ2-5 . 13 TRBV6-1 CASKIQGQETQYF
TRBJ1-2 . 12 TRBV20-1 CSARTPGVGYTF
TRBJ1-1 TRBD1 14 TRBV27 CASTQGAQNTEAFF
TRBJ1-2 TRBD1 15 TRBV28 CASSLGTGANYGYTF
TRBJ2-5 . 11 TRBV29-1 CSVGLQETQYF
TRBJ2-2 TRBD1 15 TRBV6-4 CASSDNRGLTGELFF
TRBJ2-5 TRBD2 15 TRBV12-3/TRBV12-4 CASSLWASGKETQYF
TRBJ1-1 . 14 TRBV20-1 CSARGGALNTEAFF
TRBJ1-2 . 15 TRBV20-1 CSAAPREKFPYGYTF